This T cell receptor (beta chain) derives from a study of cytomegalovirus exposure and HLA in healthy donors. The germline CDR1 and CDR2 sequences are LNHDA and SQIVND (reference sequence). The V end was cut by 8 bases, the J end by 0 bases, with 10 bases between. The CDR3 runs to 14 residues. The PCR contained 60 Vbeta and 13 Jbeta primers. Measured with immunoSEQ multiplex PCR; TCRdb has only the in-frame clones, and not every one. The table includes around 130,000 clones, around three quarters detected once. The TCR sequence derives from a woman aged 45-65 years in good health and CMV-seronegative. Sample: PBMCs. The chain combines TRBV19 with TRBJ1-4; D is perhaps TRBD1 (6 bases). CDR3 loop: CASARTATNEKLFF. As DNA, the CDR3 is TGTGCCAGTGCCCGGACAGCAACTAATGAAAAACTGTTTTTT.